The next 14 T cell receptor beta chains were all read from a single sample in a study of shared clonotypes between healthy human individuals. Sequencing used immunoSEQ multiplex PCR; TCRdb keeps in-frame clones, though not all of them. The sample holds about 2.3 million clones, around 92% seen once. Sequencing input: naive CD4+ T cells from PBMCs. Regarding subset: CD45RA+ positively selected. These TCRs come from a man between 18 and 29 years old in good health. Some clones in this sample may be carry-over from other donors' samples.

J is TRBJ2-1 and V is TRBV7-3; D is undetermined. The germline V and J ends were trimmed by 5 bases and 0 bases, with 11 bases remaining between them. This CDR3 contains 15 residues. Germline-derived CDR1 and CDR2 are SGHTA and FQGTGA. The CDR3, as DNA: TGTGCCAGCAGCCACGACTCCCGCTCCTACAATGAGCAGTTCTTC. Encoded protein: CASSHDSRSYNEQFF.

In regard to this clone: Additional DNA sequences in this sample encode the identical CDR3. The J gene is TRBJ2-7, the V gene TRBV2; no firm D call. Germline CDR1 is SNHLY and CDR2 is FYNNEI. The CDR3 has 11 amino acids. V was shortened by 8 bases and J by 0 bases, with 5 bases between the two germline ends. CDR3 region: CASRSSYEQYF. CDR3 nucleotide sequence: TGTGCCAGCCGGAGCTCCTACGAGCAGTACTTC.

The chain links TRBV5-1 to TRBJ2-7; perhaps TRBD1 as D (6 bases). This CDR3 has 13 residues. CDR1 is SGHRS and CDR2 is YFSETQ in the germline V gene. The V end lost 4 bases, the J end lost 3 bases, and 11 bases lay between the germline ends. The CDR3 DNA follows: TGCGCCAGCAGCATCCAGGGGAACTACGAGCAGTACTTC. This translates into CASSIQGNYEQYF.

The chain combines TRBV2 with TRBJ1-5; 7 nucleotides align to TRBD1. This CDR3 contains 14 residues. V dropped 8 bases and J dropped 2; count of bases not matched to a gene: 6. The germline CDR1 and CDR2 sequences are SNHLY and FYNNEI. CDR3 in DNA: TGTGCCAGCCATGACAGGGAGGGCAATCAGCCCCAGCATTTT. Encoded protein: CASHDREGNQPQHF.

The chain joins TRBV28 to TRBJ2-7, with 7 bases lining up with TRBD2. The CDR3 is 15 residues long. V dropped 7 bases and J dropped 0; count of bases not matched to a gene: 9. Germline CDR1 reads MDHEN; CDR2 reads SYDVKM. DNA of the CDR3: TGTGCCAGCACCGGCGCCGGGACTAACTCCTACGAGCAGTACTTC. The encoded protein is CASTGAGTNSYEQYF. The full variable domain, in which reference TRBV28 and TRBJ2-7 provide the parts outside the CDR3, is DVKVTQSSRYLVKRTGEKVFLECVQDMDHENMFWYRQDPGLGLRLIYFSYDVKMKEKGDIPEGYSVSREKKERFSLILESASTNQTSMYLCASTGAGTNSYEQYFGPGTRLTVT.

Details on this clone: Other nucleotide sequences from this sample produce the same CDR3. The chain recombines TRBV30 with TRBJ2-7; possible D gene TRBD2, 6 bases. Germline V gene sequence: CDR1 GTSNPN, CDR2 SVGIG (reference sequence). This CDR3 contains 12 residues. The V and J ends lost 0 bases and 6 bases respectively, with 9 bases between them. The CDR3 here is CAWSVRGGEQYF. The CDR3 DNA sequence: TGTGCCTGGAGTGTTAGGGGAGGCGAGCAGTACTTC.

A few counts support this clone. The chain is built from TRBV2 and TRBJ1-1, with TRBD1 matching 8 bases. The CDR3 spans 13 residues. Germline V gives CDR1 SNHLY, CDR2 FYNNEI. With 8 bases clipped from V and 3 bases from J, the junction kept 5 bases outside the gene matches. In nucleotides, the CDR3 is TGTGCCAGCGGAGGCAGGGGGCACACTGAAGCTTTCTTT. Amino acids: CASGGRGHTEAFF.

The genes are TRBV5-6 and TRBJ2-1, with D unclear. Germline assignment: CDR1 SGHDT and CDR2 YYEEEE. V lost 3 bases and J lost 11, with 9 bases in between. This CDR3 contains 11 residues. The CDR3 coding sequence is TGTGCCAGCAGCTCCGGACCTAAGCAGTTCTTC. This translates into CASSSGPKQFF.

CDR3: CASSLELGGQGWETQYF. The CDR3, as DNA: TGTGCCAGCAGCTTGGAGCTAGGCGGACAGGGTTGGGAGACCCAGTACTTC. The rearrangement joins TRBV5-5 to TRBJ2-5, with TRBD1 identical over 8 bases. Germline V gene sequence: CDR1 SGHKS, CDR2 YYEKEE (reference sequence). Trimming took 0 bases from V and 5 from J; bases not matched to a gene: 12. This CDR3 is 17 amino acids long.

The rearrangement links TRBV14 to TRBJ1-1; TRBD1 agrees at 10 bases. Germline CDR1 is SGHDN and CDR2 is FVKESK. The CDR3 consists of 15 residues. V trimming: 3 bases; J trimming: 0 bases; junction bases outside the gene matches: 1. The CDR3 region has the DNA TGTGCCAGCAGCCAGGGACAGGGGATGAACACTGAAGCTTTCTTT. Protein: CASSQGQGMNTEAFF.

The V call is TRBV18, the J call TRBJ1-2; D is perhaps TRBD1 (6 bases). Germline-derived CDR1 and CDR2 are KGHSH and LQKENI. V lost 3 bases and J lost 4, with 15 bases in between. This CDR3 has 15 residues. Here the CDR3 reads CASSPLDSPIYGYTF. The CDR3 DNA follows: TGTGCCAGCTCACCGCTGGACAGCCCGATCTATGGCTACACCTTC.

V is TRBV30 and J is TRBJ1-3; D perhaps matches TRBD1 (6 bases). This CDR3 is 15 amino acids long. V lost 1 base to trimming and J lost 2 bases, with 12 bases between them. In germline, CDR1 is GTSNPN, CDR2 SVGIG (reference sequence). The CDR3 reads CAWSDETGAGNTIYF. CDR3 sequence (DNA): TGTGCCTGGAGTGACGAGACAGGAGCTGGAAACACCATATATTTT.

This chain uses TRBV5-6 with TRBJ2-5; 7 bases are a match to TRBD1. V lost 2 bases, J lost 0 bases, and 10 bases stayed unmatched. This CDR3 has 17 amino acids. Germline loops: CDR1 SGHDT, CDR2 YYEEEE. The CDR3 loop is CASSFQMTGTDQETQYF. CDR3 sequence (DNA): TGTGCCAGCAGCTTTCAAATGACCGGGACAGACCAAGAGACCCAGTACTTC.

The V and J genes are TRBV7-3 and TRBJ1-3; D perhaps matches TRBD1 (6 bases). Germline-derived CDR1 and CDR2 are SGHTA and FQGTGA. The CDR3 is 13 residues long. Deletions cut 5 bases from V and 11 bases from J, with 16 bases between. The CDR3 is CASSLGPGDAIYF. CDR3 coding DNA: TGTGCCAGCAGCCTTGGGCCAGGGGACGCCATATATTTT.